This TCR beta chain originates from a study of blood T cell repertoires in COVID-19. V was pared by 0 bases and J by 6 bases, with 5 bases of the junction left unmatched. The CDR3 consists of 16 residues. CDR1 is MGHRA, CDR2 YSYEKL, per germline. The data were produced by immunoSEQ multiplex PCR, yet TCRdb's version contains in-frame clones alone and is incomplete. The sample includes approximately 170,000 clones, 70% to 90% seen only once; the top ten take about 1.1%. Sequenced: peripheral blood. The chain couples TRBV4-1 to TRBJ1-6; 7 nucleotides match TRBD1. The clonotype comes from a man younger than 40 with acute or convalescent COVID-19. The CDR3 bases are TGCGCCAGCAGCCAAGACCCGGGACAGCTTAATTCACCCCTCCACTTT. This codes for CASSQDPGQLNSPLHF.